The clone carrying this TCR beta chain was seen a single time. What it recognizes is unknown. The source of the sample is a study of a mutant IDH1 vaccine in newly diagnosed glioma. About the research overall: Standard pretreatment was either radiotherapy, temozolomide, or, for most, radiochemotherapy with temozolomide. V12 occurred at week 35 and V13 at week 47. Findings of the study overall: Pseudoprogression seemingly bore no relation to changes in top peripheral T cell clonotypes.

With 0 bases removed from V and 6 bases from J, the gap between germline ends came to 2 bases. Germline CDR1 is DFQATT and CDR2 is SNEGSKA (reference sequence). The length of the CDR3 is 10 residues. The method was immunoSEQ multiplex PCR; TCRdb's version includes in-frame clones alone and lacks a portion of them. The data show over 30,000 clones, with approximately 90% seen just once and 12% held by the top ten. Documented time point: week 47, end of study. A single vaccine dose contained 300 ug of mutant IDH1 20-mer peptide, and topical imiquimod was used with it. Each of the donors came in with new WHO grade 3 or 4 astrocytomas that were IDH1-mutant and ATRX-lost.

The chain has TRBV20-1 and TRBJ1-2; the D is unclear. The TCR sequence derives from a woman under 40 with glioma. Sequences were derived from PBMCs, sampled from a glioma patient whose treatment included an IDH1 peptide vaccine. CDR3 in DNA: TGCAGTGCTAGAGAGGATGGCTACACCTTC. This translates into CSAREDGYTF.